These 12 T cell receptor beta chains were sequenced from one sample in a study of T cell changes during pregnancy in multiple sclerosis. Some clones are missing from TCRdb's copy, which holds only in-frame ones; the method was immunoSEQ multiplex PCR. The sample holds about 46,000 clones, approximately 92% seen once. The specimen was CD8+ T cells from peripheral blood mononuclear cells, collected after pregnancy. The receptor set was obtained from a female donor with multiple sclerosis, enrolled in a pregnancy study.

This chain uses TRBV5-5 with TRBJ2-7; TRBD1 matches 8 bases. Germline V gene data show CDR1 as SGHKS and CDR2 as YYEKEE (reference sequence). With 1 base clipped from V and 2 bases from J, the junction kept 8 bases outside the gene matches. This CDR3 has 16 residues. CDR3 bases: TGTGCCAGCAGCTTGACCGGACAGGGAATTCCCTACGAGCAGTACTTC. It translates to CASSLTGQGIPYEQYF.

The V and J genes are TRBV6-1 and TRBJ1-1; D is uncertain. V lost 1 base and J lost 4, with 13 bases in between. Germline CDR1 MNHNS, CDR2 SASEGT. This CDR3 region has 15 residues. CDR3 in amino acids: CASSEGRPWSTEAFF. CDR3 nucleotides: TGTGCCAGCAGTGAAGGACGGCCGTGGAGCACTGAAGCTTTCTTT.

The chain carries TRBV18 and TRBJ1-1; 7 nucleotides match TRBD1. From germline, CDR1 is KGHSH and CDR2 LQKENI. Trimming at V came to 6 bases and at J to 6 bases, leaving 10 bases not matched to a gene. The CDR3 contains 14 residues. Here the CDR3 reads CASSPWSTGAEAFF. For the CDR3, the DNA is TGTGCCAGCTCCCCTTGGAGTACAGGGGCTGAAGCTTTCTTT.

This chain connects TRBV6-6 to TRBJ2-7; 7 positions agree with TRBD1. Germline V gives CDR1 MNHNY, CDR2 SVGAGI (reference sequence). This CDR3 comprises 14 residues. J lost 6 bases, V lost 2 bases, and 7 bases had no gene match. The CDR3 is CASSYPDRAGEQYF. The DNA of the CDR3 is TGTGCCAGCAGTTACCCAGACAGGGCGGGCGAGCAGTACTTC.

V gene TRBV18 combines with J gene TRBJ2-7, with D possibly TRBD2 on 6 matching bases. V dropped 3 bases and J dropped 3 bases, with 12 bases sitting between them. CDR3 length: 14 residues. Germline V gene sequence: CDR1 KGHSH, CDR2 LQKENI. CDR3 sequence reads: CASSPERLGYEQYF. The CDR3 DNA sequence: TGTGCCAGCTCACCGGAGAGACTAGGCTACGAGCAGTACTTC.

DNA of the CDR3: TGTGCCAGCAGCTTGGATCAGGCTCCGGCGGAGCAGTTCTTC. Its protein product is CASSLDQAPAEQFF. This chain joins TRBV5-5 and TRBJ2-1; D gene uncertain. This CDR3 comprises 14 residues. Trimming stripped 0 bases from V and 10 bases from J, with 14 bases between. Germline V gives CDR1 SGHKS, CDR2 YYEKEE (reference sequence).

CDR3 bases: TGTGCCACCAGCAGAGCTGGGGGGGGCCAGTACTTC. Translation: CATSRAGGGQYF. This chain connects TRBV15 to TRBJ2-5; 7 bases fit TRBD2. Germline loops: CDR1 LNHNV, CDR2 YYDKDF (reference sequence). CDR3 length equals 12 residues. Trimming removed 1 base from V and 10 bases from J; junction bases left unmatched: 3.

This chain connects TRBV7-2 to TRBJ2-5; 12 bases line up with TRBD1. CDR3 length: 18 amino acids. J gave up 5 bases and V 6 bases, and 16 bases lay outside the gene matches. The germline gives CDR1 SGHTA, CDR2 FQGNSA. For the CDR3, the DNA is TGTGCCAGCAGTCCAGCGACGGGGACAGGGGGCGCGTGGGAGACCCAGTACTTC. Translating it yields CASSPATGTGGAWETQYF.

The rearrangement joins TRBV19 to TRBJ2-7; 8 bases are shared with TRBD1. This CDR3 contains 14 residues. The ends lost 5 bases at V and 2 bases at J; junction bases unmatched: 5. Germline V gene lookup returns CDR1 LNHDA and CDR2 SQIVND (reference sequence). CDR3 loop: CASSRQGATYEQYF. The CDR3 DNA sequence: TGTGCCAGTAGTCGGCAGGGGGCCACCTACGAGCAGTACTTC.

The V call is TRBV7-2, the J call TRBJ2-7, with D maybe TRBD2 (7 bases). Germline V gene sequence: CDR1 SGHTA, CDR2 FQGNSA. V was clipped by 2 bases and J by 0 bases, with 17 bases between them. The CDR3 has 17 residues. DNA of the CDR3: TGTGCCAGCAGCTTAAGGGGGGGGACCCTCAGCTCCTACGAGCAGTACTTC. It yields the protein CASSLRGGTLSSYEQYF.

CDR3 residues: CATSSDAGRQGYTF. CDR3 coding DNA: TGTGCCACCAGCAGCGACGCGGGACGTCAGGGCTACACCTTC. The J gene is TRBJ1-2, the V gene TRBV15, with D tentatively TRBD1 (5 bases). CDR1 and CDR2 from the germline V gene are LNHNV and YYDKDF (reference sequence). Trimming pared 3 bases from V and 8 bases from J, leaving 16 bases between. The CDR3 loop spans 14 amino acids. Full variable domain (outside the CDR3, taken from reference TRBV15 and TRBJ1-2): DAMVIQNPRYQVTQFGKPVTLSCSQTLNHNVMYWYQQKSSQAPKLLFHYYDKDFNNEADTPDNFQSRRPNTSFCFLDIRSPGLGDTAMYLCATSSDAGRQGYTFGSGTRLTVV.

The chain combines TRBV9 with TRBJ2-1; 7 bases fit TRBD2. With 4 bases clipped from V and 4 bases from J, the junction kept 11 bases outside the gene matches. This CDR3 comprises 16 residues. Germline V CDR1 and CDR2: SGDLS, YYNGEE. The CDR3 bases are TGTGCCAGCAGCTCTGGGGGAGCGGGATCGTACAATGAGCAGTTCTTC. Amino acid sequence: CASSSGGAGSYNEQFF.